A single sample gave rise to the 23 T cell receptor beta chains below, sequenced in a study of radiotherapy plus CTLA-4 blockade in lung cancer. TCRdb's table, derived via immunoSEQ multiplex PCR, lists solely in-frame clones and lacks some. This sample carries tens of thousands of clones, about 80% of them seen once, and the ten largest clones take approximately 4.4%. Sample: peripheral blood, taken from a patient treated with radiotherapy plus ipilimumab. The receptors here all came from a human donor with non-small cell lung cancer who had a complete response to radiotherapy plus ipilimumab.

The rearrangement uses TRBV6-5 and TRBJ2-5; 10 nucleotides line up with TRBD1. V was clipped by 5 bases and J by 1 base; unmatched bases: 4. Germline V lookup: CDR1 MNHEY, CDR2 SVGAGI. CDR3 size: 15 residues. CDR3 DNA sequence: TGTGCCAGCAGTACCCGGGACAGGGGCCAAGAGACCCAGTACTTC. Translating it yields CASSTRDRGQETQYF.

The V gene is TRBV27, the J gene TRBJ1-1, with D possibly matching TRBD1 (6 bases). V shed 5 bases and J shed 5 bases, with 15 bases lying between them. This CDR3 comprises 14 residues. Germline values: CDR1 MNHEY, CDR2 SMNVEV (reference sequence). This CDR3 is CASSPEGVRTEAFF. The DNA of the CDR3 is TGTGCCAGCAGTCCCGAGGGGGTCAGGACTGAAGCTTTCTTT.

The rearrangement joins TRBV7-2 to TRBJ2-7; 8 positions match TRBD1. V was clipped by 5 bases and J by 6 bases; unmatched bases: 6. CDR1 is SGHTA, CDR2 FQGNSA, per germline. The CDR3 loop spans 13 amino acids. CDR3 loop: CASSADRAREQYF. CDR3 sequence (DNA): TGTGCCAGCAGCGCGGACAGGGCCCGCGAGCAGTACTTC.

The rearrangement uses TRBV19 and TRBJ1-1; 9 bases fit TRBD1. The CDR3 contains 13 residues. With V trimmed by 10 bases and J by 1 base, 4 bases remained unmatched. Germline V gene lookup returns CDR1 LNHDA and CDR2 SQIVND (reference sequence). In nucleotides, the CDR3 is TGTGCCACCACGGGACAGGGGAACACTGAAGCTTTCTTT. Amino acids: CATTGQGNTEAFF.

This clone was observed a handful of times. The V gene is TRBV4-3, the J gene TRBJ1-6; 7 bases align to TRBD1. The V gene end was trimmed by 0 bases and the J gene end by 8 bases; junction bases not matched to a gene: 4. The V gene's germline CDR1 is LGHNA and CDR2 YSLEER. The CDR3 spans 15 residues. For the CDR3, the DNA is TGCGCCAGCAGCCAAGACGGGACAGCGGATTCACCCCTCCACTTT. The encoded protein is CASSQDGTADSPLHF.

This sequence joins TRBV5-4 and TRBJ1-3; the D is unclear. Germline CDR1 SGHNT, CDR2 YYREEE (reference sequence). There are 12 residues in the CDR3. Trimming removed 2 bases at V and 4 bases at J, with 4 bases between. The CDR3 sequence: CASSLEGNTIYF. In nucleotides, the CDR3 is TGTGCCAGCAGCTTAGAGGGAAACACCATATATTTT. The whole variable domain, filled in from reference TRBV5-4 and TRBJ1-3, reads ETGVTQSPTHLIKTRGQQVTLRCSSQSGHNTVSWYQQALGQGPQFIFQYYREEENGRGNFPPRFSGLQFPNYSSELNVNALELDDSALYLCASSLEGNTIYFGEGSWLTVV.

This clone was recorded a few times. The chain joins TRBV7-2 to TRBJ2-3; TRBD2 aligns across 12 bases. V shed 5 bases, J shed 1 base, and the junction held 13 bases outside the gene matches. The CDR3 is 19 residues long. Germline V gene sequence: CDR1 SGHTA, CDR2 FQGNSA. This CDR3 is CASSPGASGRAYGTDTQYF. The CDR3 DNA is TGTGCCAGCAGCCCAGGGGCTAGCGGGAGGGCCTATGGCACAGATACGCAGTATTTT.

This clone is a singleton in its sample. The chain carries TRBV4-1 and TRBJ1-5; TRBD1 is a possible D gene (5 bases). Trimming took 0 bases from V and 9 from J, leaving 15 bases between them. CDR1 and CDR2 from the germline V gene are MGHRA and YSYEKL. CDR3 length: 15 amino acids. CDR3 sequence reads: CASSQDPGPFLPQHF. The CDR3 DNA sequence: TGCGCCAGCAGCCAAGATCCGGGGCCCTTTCTGCCCCAGCATTTT.

In this sample, this clone turned up once. The gene calls are TRBV11-2 and TRBJ2-2, with D perhaps TRBD1 (6 bases). The CDR3 contains 16 residues. V lost 4 bases and J 0 bases, leaving 12 bases between the germline ends. CDR1 and CDR2 (germline): SGHAT, FQNNGV. CDR3 sequence: CASSSFRGTNTGELFF. The CDR3 DNA reads TGTGCCAGCAGCTCATTCAGGGGAACGAACACCGGGGAGCTGTTTTTT.

The CDR3 loop is CASSPKQGQSANTGELFF. CDR3 coding DNA: TGTGCCAGCAGCCCAAAACAGGGGCAGTCCGCGAACACCGGGGAGCTGTTTTTT. This sequence joins TRBV7-8 and TRBJ2-2; 7 bases match TRBD1. The CDR3 consists of 18 residues. Trimming took 5 bases from V and 0 from J; bases not matched to a gene: 12. CDR1 and CDR2 (germline): SGHVS, FQNEAQ.

CDR3 sequence reads: CATSRDRASIAKNIQYF. The DNA of the CDR3 is TGTGCCACCAGCAGAGATCGGGCTAGCATAGCCAAAAACATTCAGTACTTC. The rearrangement joins TRBV15 to TRBJ2-4; tentative D call: TRBD2 (5 bases). The V end lost 0 bases, the J end lost 0 bases, and 12 bases lay between the germline ends. Germline V CDR1 and CDR2: LNHNV, YYDKDF (reference sequence). CDR3 size: 17 residues.

The chain combines TRBV2 with TRBJ2-1; 8 nucleotides align to TRBD2. This CDR3 is built from 15 residues. J gave up 4 bases and V 5 bases, and 7 bases lay outside the gene matches. Germline V gene data show CDR1 as SNHLY and CDR2 as FYNNEI. CDR3 DNA sequence: TGTGCCAGCAGTTCTATAGCGGGATCTTACAATGAGCAGTTCTTC. Encoded protein: CASSSIAGSYNEQFF.

The chain has TRBV18 and TRBJ1-3; D is perhaps TRBD1 (5 bases). Germline-derived CDR1 and CDR2 are KGHSH and LQKENI. The V gene lost 2 bases and the J gene lost 7 bases, with 15 bases spanning the gap. The CDR3 contains 15 residues. CDR3 protein: CASSPTGQLLNTIYF. Written as DNA, the CDR3 is TGTGCCAGCTCACCAACAGGCCAGCTTCTCAACACCATATATTTT.

The chain couples TRBV5-1 to TRBJ1-5; D not resolved. Germline V gene sequence: CDR1 SGHRS, CDR2 YFSETQ. The CDR3 runs 13 residues. V gave up 0 bases and J gave up 7 bases, with 8 bases separating them. The DNA of the CDR3 is TGCGCCAGCAGCTTGGGAACAGAACAGCCCCAGCATTTT. Translated: CASSLGTEQPQHF.

J is TRBJ2-7 and V is TRBV5-6, with unresolved D. The CDR3 has 14 amino acids. The V and J ends lost 2 bases and 2 bases respectively, with 11 bases between them. CDR1 SGHDT and CDR2 YYEEEE come from the germline V gene. The CDR3 DNA reads as TGTGCCAGCAGCTTTAACGGCAGAGCCTACGAGCAGTACTTC. Its translation is CASSFNGRAYEQYF.

As DNA, the CDR3 is TGTGCCAGCAGAAAAACAGGTTCCTACGAGCAGTACGTC. Translating gives CASRKTGSYEQYV. This sequence joins TRBV27 and TRBJ2-7; D might be TRBD1 (5 bases). The CDR3 loop spans 13 amino acids. CDR1 is MNHEY, CDR2 SMNVEV, per germline (reference sequence). Trimming removed 6 bases from V and 1 base from J, with 10 bases in between.

The chain joins TRBV14 to TRBJ1-1; D possibly corresponds to TRBD1 (6 bases). Looked up from germline, CDR1 is SGHDN and CDR2 is FVKESK. V dropped 0 bases and J dropped 4 bases, with 9 bases sitting between them. There are 14 residues in the CDR3. The CDR3: CASSQDWGATEAFF. DNA for the CDR3: TGTGCCAGCAGCCAAGATTGGGGGGCCACTGAAGCTTTCTTT.

This clone was observed a few times. The rearrangement uses TRBV6-5 and TRBJ1-2, with 9 bases matching TRBD1. Germline CDR1 and CDR2: MNHEY and SVGAGI. The CDR3 contains 14 residues. The trim removed 5 bases at V and 6 bases at J, leaving 7 bases unmatched. The CDR3 sequence is CASSTETGGHGYTF. The CDR3 DNA reads TGTGCCAGCAGTACCGAGACAGGGGGGCATGGCTACACCTTC.

V is TRBV5-1 and J is TRBJ1-1; possibly TRBD1 for D (5 bases). V shed 5 bases and J shed 1 base, with 15 bases lying between them. Per the germline V gene, CDR1 is SGHRS and CDR2 is YFSETQ. The CDR3 length is 15 residues. The CDR3 protein is CASSPQGRQNTEAFF. As DNA, the CDR3 is TGCGCCAGCAGTCCCCAGGGACGGCAGAACACTGAAGCTTTCTTT.

This rearrangement joins TRBV5-1 to TRBJ2-5; TRBD1 matches at 9 bases. The germline CDR1 and CDR2 sequences are SGHRS and YFSETQ. The CDR3 spans 13 residues. Trimming cost V 4 bases and J 5 bases; bases outside gene matches: 3. CDR3 nucleotides: TGCGCCAGCAGCCCGGGGACAGGGGAGACCCAGTACTTC. Translation gives CASSPGTGETQYF.

The chain couples TRBV18 to TRBJ1-1, with 7 bases aligning to TRBD1. Per germline, CDR1 KGHSH and CDR2 LQKENI. This CDR3 comprises 14 residues. Trimming at V came to 6 bases and at J to 5 bases, leaving 9 bases not matched to a gene. In DNA form, the CDR3 reads TGTGCCAGCTCTATCGACAGGGTAGGAACTGAAGCTTTCTTT. Protein: CASSIDRVGTEAFF.

The genes are TRBV9 and TRBJ1-2, with D maybe TRBD1 (5 bases). The CDR3 has 14 amino acids. Germline V gene data show CDR1 as SGDLS and CDR2 as YYNGEE. V was trimmed by 3 bases and J by 7 bases, leaving 16 bases between them. CDR3 in DNA: TGTGCCAGCAGCGCCACTGGGGCAGGCTCTGGCTACACCTTC. Encoded protein: CASSATGAGSGYTF.

A word on this clone: This specimen includes other DNA sequences encoding the same CDR3. V gene TRBV7-9 combines with J gene TRBJ2-5, with TRBD2 matching 7 bases. The CDR3 length is 13 residues. Trimming removed 5 bases from V and 5 bases from J; junction bases left unmatched: 5. Germline V gene data show CDR1 as SEHNR and CDR2 as FQNEAQ (reference sequence). The CDR3 spells CASSPPREETQYF. DNA of the CDR3: TGTGCCAGCAGCCCCCCGCGGGAGGAGACCCAGTACTTC.